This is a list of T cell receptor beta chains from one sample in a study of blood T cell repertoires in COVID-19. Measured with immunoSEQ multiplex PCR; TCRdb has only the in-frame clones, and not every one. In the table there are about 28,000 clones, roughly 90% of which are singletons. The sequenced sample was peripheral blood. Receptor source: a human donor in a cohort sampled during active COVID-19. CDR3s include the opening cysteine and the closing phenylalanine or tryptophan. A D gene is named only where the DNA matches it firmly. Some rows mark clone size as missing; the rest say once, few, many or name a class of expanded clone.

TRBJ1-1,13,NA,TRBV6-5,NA,CASGSREVTEAFF,TGTGCCAGCGGCTCCCGGGAGGTAACTGAAGCTTTCTTT
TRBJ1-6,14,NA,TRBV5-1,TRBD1,CASSFRDRDSPLHF,TGCGCCAGCAGCTTCCGGGACAGGGATTCACCCCTCCACTTT
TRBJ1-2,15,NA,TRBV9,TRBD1,CASSVGGGEIYGYTF,TGTGCCAGCAGCGTAGGAGGGGGCGAGATCTATGGCTACACCTTC
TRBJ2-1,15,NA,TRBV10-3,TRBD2,CAISVSGGAMDEQFF,TGTGCCATCAGTGTAAGCGGGGGGGCCATGGATGAGCAGTTCTTC
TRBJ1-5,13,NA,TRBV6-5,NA,CASSSNSNQPQHF,TGTGCCAGCAGTTCAAATAGCAATCAGCCCCAGCATTTT
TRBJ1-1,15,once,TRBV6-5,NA,CASSTQQGGGAEAFF,TGTGCCAGCAGTACCCAACAGGGCGGGGGCGCTGAAGCTTTCTTT
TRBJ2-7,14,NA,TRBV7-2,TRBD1,CASSFRDRGHEQYF,TGTGCCAGCAGCTTCCGGGACAGGGGGCACGAGCAGTACTTC
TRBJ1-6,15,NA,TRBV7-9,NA,CASTSFRSYNSPLHF,TGTGCCAGCACCTCTTTCCGCTCCTATAATTCACCCCTCCACTTT
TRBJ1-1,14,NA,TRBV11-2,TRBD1,CASSRTGVNTEAFF,TGTGCCAGCAGCCGTACAGGGGTGAACACTGAAGCTTTCTTT
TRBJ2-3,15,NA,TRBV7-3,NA,CASSLVPGSTDTQYF,TGTGCCAGCAGCTTAGTTCCGGGGAGCACAGATACGCAGTATTTT
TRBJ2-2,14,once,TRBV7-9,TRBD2,CASSLGGGTGELFF,TGTGCCAGCAGCTTAGGCGGGGGCACCGGGGAGCTGTTTTTT
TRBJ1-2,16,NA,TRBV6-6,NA,CASTRGARARNYGYTF,TGTGCCAGCACCCGGGGGGCCAGGGCCCGAAACTATGGCTACACCTTC
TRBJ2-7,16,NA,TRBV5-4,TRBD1,CASSRGFRDRGAEQYF,TGTGCCAGCAGCCGCGGCTTCCGGGACAGAGGAGCCGAGCAGTACTTC
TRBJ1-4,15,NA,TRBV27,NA,CASSLSNIANEKLFF,TGTGCCAGCAGTTTATCTAACATTGCTAATGAAAAACTGTTTTTT
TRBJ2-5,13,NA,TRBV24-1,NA,CATSESDRSAQYF,TGTGCCACCAGTGAATCTGACAGATCGGCCCAGTACTTC
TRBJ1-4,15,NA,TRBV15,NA,CATSRAGDRYEKLFF,TGTGCCACCAGCAGAGCGGGGGACCGGTATGAAAAACTGTTTTTT
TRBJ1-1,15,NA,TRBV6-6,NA,CASRVLWGASTEAFF,TGTGCCAGCAGGGTCCTTTGGGGAGCGAGCACTGAAGCTTTCTTT
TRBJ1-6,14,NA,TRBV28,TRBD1,CASSGTVENSPLHF,TGTGCCAGCAGTGGGACAGTCGAAAATTCACCCCTCCACTTT
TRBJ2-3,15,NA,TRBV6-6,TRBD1,CASSLRTGGTDTQYF,TGTGCCAGCAGTTTAAGGACAGGGGGCACAGATACGCAGTATTTT
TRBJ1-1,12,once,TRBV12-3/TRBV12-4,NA,CASSLGPAEAFF,TGTGCCAGCAGTTTGGGGCCCGCCGAGGCTTTCTTT
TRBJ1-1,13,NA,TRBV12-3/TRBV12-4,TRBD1,CASSLTGNQVAFF,TGTGCCAGCAGCTTGACAGGGAATCAGGTAGCTTTCTTT
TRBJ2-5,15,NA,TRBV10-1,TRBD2,CASSAGLAGAETQYF,TGCGCCAGCAGTGCGGGACTAGCGGGGGCGGAGACCCAGTACTTC
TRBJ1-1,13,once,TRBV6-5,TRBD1,CASRKQGAAEAFF,TGTGCCAGCAGGAAGCAGGGGGCGGCTGAAGCTTTCTTT
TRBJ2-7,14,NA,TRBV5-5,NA,CASSFEAALYEQYF,TGTGCCAGCAGCTTTGAGGCAGCTCTCTACGAGCAGTACTTC
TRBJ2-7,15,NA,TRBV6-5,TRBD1,CASSAWTGASYEQYF,TGTGCCAGCAGCGCCTGGACAGGGGCCTCCTACGAGCAGTACTTC
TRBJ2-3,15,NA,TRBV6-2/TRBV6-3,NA,CASSYSDWGTDTQYF,TGTGCCAGCAGTTACTCCGACTGGGGCACAGATACGCAGTATTTT
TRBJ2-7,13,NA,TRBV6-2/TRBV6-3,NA,CASSYLDNYEQYF,TGTGCCAGCAGTTACTTAGACAACTACGAGCAGTACTTC
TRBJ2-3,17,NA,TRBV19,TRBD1,CASSPGGGQGRTDTQYF,TGTGCCAGTAGTCCGGGAGGGGGACAGGGGAGAACAGATACGCAGTATTTT
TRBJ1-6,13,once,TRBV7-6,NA,CASSPRVGSPLHF,TGTGCCAGCAGCCCGCGGGTAGGCTCACCCCTCCACTTT
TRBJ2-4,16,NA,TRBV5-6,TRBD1,CASSTDRDWPKNIQYF,TGTGCCAGCAGCACGGACAGGGATTGGCCCAAAAACATTCAGTACTTC
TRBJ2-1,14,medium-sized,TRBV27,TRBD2,CASSSRSGGDEQFF,TGTGCCAGCAGCAGCCGTAGCGGGGGTGATGAGCAGTTCTTC
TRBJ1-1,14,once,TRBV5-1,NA,CASSFGDRNTEAFF,TGCGCCAGCAGCTTTGGAGACCGGAACACTGAAGCTTTCTTT
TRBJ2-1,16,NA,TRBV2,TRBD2,CASSPAGGPQKNEQFF,TGTGCCAGCAGTCCCGCGGGGGGGCCTCAGAAGAATGAGCAGTTCTTC
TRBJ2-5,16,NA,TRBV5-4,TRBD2,CASSSAGDYGGETQYF,TGTGCCAGCAGCTCGGCTGGGGACTATGGGGGGGAGACCCAGTACTTC
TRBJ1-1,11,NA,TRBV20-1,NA,CSARSAGVAFF,TGCAGTGCTAGGTCGGCAGGGGTGGCTTTCTTT
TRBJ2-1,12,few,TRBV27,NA,CASSLRGNEQFF,TGTGCCAGCAGTTTACGAGGCAATGAGCAGTTCTTC
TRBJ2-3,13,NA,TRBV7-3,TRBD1,CASSLDRGDTQYF,TGTGCCAGCAGCTTAGACAGGGGAGATACGCAGTATTTT
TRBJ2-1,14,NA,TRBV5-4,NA,CASKGAGAYNEQFF,TGTGCCAGCAAAGGGGCGGGGGCTTACAATGAGCAGTTCTTC
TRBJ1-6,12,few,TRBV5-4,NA,CASSQTGLGLHF,TGTGCCAGCAGCCAAACAGGGTTAGGACTCCACTTT